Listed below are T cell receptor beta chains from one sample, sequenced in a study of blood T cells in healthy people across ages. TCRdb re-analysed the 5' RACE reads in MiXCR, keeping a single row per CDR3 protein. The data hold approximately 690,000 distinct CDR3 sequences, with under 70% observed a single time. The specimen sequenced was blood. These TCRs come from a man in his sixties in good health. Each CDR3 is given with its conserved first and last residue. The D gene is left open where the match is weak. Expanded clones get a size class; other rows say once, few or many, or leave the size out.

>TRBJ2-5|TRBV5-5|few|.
CASSFQDLETQYF
TGTGCCAGCAGCTTTCAGGATTTGGAGACCCAGTACTTC
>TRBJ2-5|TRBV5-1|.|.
CASSLRTDRRETQYF
TGCGCCAGCAGCTTGAGGACCGACAGAAGGGAGACCCAGTACTTC
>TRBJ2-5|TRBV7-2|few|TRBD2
CASSERLAGQETQYF
TGTGCCAGCAGCGAGAGACTAGCGGGGCAAGAGACCCAGTACTTC
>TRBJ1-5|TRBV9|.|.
CASSASGVSNQPQHF
TGTGCCAGCAGCGCAAGTGGGGTTAGCAATCAGCCCCAGCATTTT
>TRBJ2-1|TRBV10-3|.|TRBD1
CAISGPGQGLIGGNEQFF
TGTGCCATCAGTGGACCGGGACAGGGATTGATAGGGGGGAATGAGCAGTTCTTC
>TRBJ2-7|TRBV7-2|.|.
CASSPSIEVYEQYF
TGTGCCAGCAGCCCCAGCATAGAGGTCTACGAGCAGTACTTC
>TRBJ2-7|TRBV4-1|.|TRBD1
CASSRTGDHEQYF
TGCGCCAGCAGCCGGACAGGGGACCACGAGCAGTACTTC
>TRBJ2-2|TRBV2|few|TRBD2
CASSSSGGTNTGELFF
TGTGCCAGCAGTTCCAGCGGGGGAACTAACACCGGGGAGCTGTTTTTT
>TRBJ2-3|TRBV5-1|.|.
CASSLVGLELYF
TGCGCCAGCAGCTTGGTCGGACTGGAGCTGTATTTT
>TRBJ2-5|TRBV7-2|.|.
CASSLGTDQGSQYF
TGTGCCAGCAGCTTAGGGACCGACCAAGGGTCCCAGTACTTC
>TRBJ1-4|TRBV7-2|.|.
CASSWRGSTNEKLFF
TGTGCCAGCAGCTGGAGGGGGTCGACTAATGAAAAACTGTTTTTT
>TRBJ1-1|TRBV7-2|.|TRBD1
CASSPQLGTANTEAFF
TGTGCCAGCAGCCCACAGTTGGGGACAGCGAACACTGAAGCTTTCTTT
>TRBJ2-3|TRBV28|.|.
CASSSPRGPTDTQYF
TGTGCCAGCAGTTCCCCCCGTGGGCCCACAGATACGCAGTATTTT
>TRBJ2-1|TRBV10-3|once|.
CAISTDGNNEQFF
TGTGCCATCTCGACGGACGGAAACAATGAGCAGTTCTTC
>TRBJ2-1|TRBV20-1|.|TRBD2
CSASPSGGGSYNEQFF
TGCAGTGCTAGCCCTAGCGGGGGGGGGTCCTACAATGAGCAGTTCTTC
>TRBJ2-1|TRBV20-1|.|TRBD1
CSASTLEGAHEQFF
TGCAGTGCAAGCACCCTTGAGGGGGCCCATGAGCAGTTCTTC
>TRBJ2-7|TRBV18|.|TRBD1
CASSPNGQGYEQYF
TGTGCCAGCTCACCAAATGGACAGGGGTACGAGCAGTACTTC
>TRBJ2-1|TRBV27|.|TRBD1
CASSLQGAGEQFF
TGTGCCAGCAGTTTACAGGGGGCGGGTGAGCAGTTCTTC
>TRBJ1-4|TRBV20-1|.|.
CSARRLGATNEKLFF
TGCAGTGCTAGAAGGCTCGGTGCAACTAATGAAAAACTGTTTTTT
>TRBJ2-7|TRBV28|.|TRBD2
CASSRGAGRGSSYEQYF
TGTGCCAGCAGTCGAGGGGCAGGGCGCGGGAGCTCCTACGAGCAGTACTTC
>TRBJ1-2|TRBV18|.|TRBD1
CASSPLGTGDGYGYTF
TGTGCCAGCTCACCATTGGGGACAGGGGATGGCTATGGCTACACCTTC
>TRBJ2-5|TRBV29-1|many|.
CSVETTRQETQYF
TGCAGCGTGGAGACTACCCGGCAAGAGACCCAGTACTTC
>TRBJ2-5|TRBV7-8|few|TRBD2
CASSLVGASGGLTEETQYF
TGTGCCAGCAGCTTAGTTGGTGCTAGCGGGGGATTAACAGAGGAGACCCAGTACTTC
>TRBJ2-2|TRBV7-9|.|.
CASSTLATGELFF
TGTGCCAGCAGCACCCTGGCCACCGGGGAGCTGTTTTTT
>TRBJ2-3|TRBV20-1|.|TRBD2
CSARDLTTSGDTQYF
TGCAGTGCTAGAGATCTCACGACTAGCGGAGATACGCAGTATTTT
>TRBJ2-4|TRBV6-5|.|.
CASSSLGGHYF
TGTGCCAGCAGTTCCCTCGGTGGGCACTACTTC
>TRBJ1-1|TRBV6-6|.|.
CASSYLGPNTEAFF
TGTGCCAGCAGTTACTTGGGACCGAACACTGAAGCTTTCTTT
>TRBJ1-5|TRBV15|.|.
CATSVGSNQPQHF
TGTGCCACCAGCGTGGGTTCAAATCAGCCCCAGCATTTT
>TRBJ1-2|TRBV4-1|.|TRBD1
CASSQAFSGTGRLNYGYTF
TGCGCCAGCAGCCAAGCCTTTTCCGGGACAGGTCGTCTTAACTATGGCTACACCTTC
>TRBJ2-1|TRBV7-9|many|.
CASSTTGAAYNEQFF
TGTGCCAGCAGCACCACGGGGGCAGCGTACAATGAGCAGTTCTTC
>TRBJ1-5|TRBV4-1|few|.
CASSPELDSLVGNQPQHF
TGCGCCAGCAGCCCAGAATTGGACTCCCTAGTCGGCAATCAGCCCCAGCATTTT
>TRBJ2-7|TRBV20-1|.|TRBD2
CSARDLSGGPYEQYF
TGCAGTGCTAGAGACCTCAGCGGGGGGCCCTACGAGCAGTACTTC
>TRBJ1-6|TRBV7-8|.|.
CASSLVGAGSPLHF
TGTGCCAGCAGCTTAGTGGGGGCAGGGTCACCCCTCCACTTT
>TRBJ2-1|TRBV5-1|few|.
CASSFDSISSYNEQFF
TGCGCCAGCAGCTTCGACAGCATAAGCTCCTACAATGAGCAGTTCTTC
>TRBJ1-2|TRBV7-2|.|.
CASSLAGPQGYGYTF
TGTGCCAGCAGCTTAGCGGGCCCCCAGGGGTATGGCTACACCTTC
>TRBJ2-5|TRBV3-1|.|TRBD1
CASRYPGQGFRETQYF
TGTGCCAGCAGGTATCCGGGACAGGGCTTTAGGGAGACCCAGTACTTC
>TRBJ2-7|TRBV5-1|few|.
CASTSVRGKYEQYF
TGCGCCAGCACCTCCGTCCGGGGGAAATACGAGCAGTACTTC
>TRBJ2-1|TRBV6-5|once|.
CASSYDSGNAPYNEQFF
TGTGCCAGCAGTTACGACTCGGGAAATGCACCCTACAATGAGCAGTTCTTC
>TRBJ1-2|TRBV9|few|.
CASSVQQGGGYTF
TGTGCCAGCAGCGTACAACAGGGCGGTGGCTACACCTTC
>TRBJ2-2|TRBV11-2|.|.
CASSLDQGGGASGELFF
TGTGCCAGCAGCTTAGATCAAGGAGGGGGTGCATCCGGGGAGCTGTTTTTT
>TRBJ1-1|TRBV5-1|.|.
CASSWAAGGGTEAFF
TGCGCCAGCAGCTGGGCCGCCGGAGGGGGGACTGAAGCTTTCTTT
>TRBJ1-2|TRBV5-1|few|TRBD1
CASREGQGSYGYTF
TGCGCCAGCCGCGAGGGACAGGGGAGCTATGGCTACACCTTC
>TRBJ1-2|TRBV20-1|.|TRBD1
CSATGQANYGYTF
TGCAGTGCTACGGGACAGGCTAACTATGGCTACACCTTC
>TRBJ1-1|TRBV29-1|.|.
CSVTGQGNTEAFF
TGCAGCGTTACAGGGCAGGGGAACACTGAAGCTTTCTTT
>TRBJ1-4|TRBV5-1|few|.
CASSLGAGSEKLFF
TGCGCCAGCAGCTTGGGGGCAGGGAGTGAAAAACTGTTTTTT
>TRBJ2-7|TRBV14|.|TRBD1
CASSHGQGMVSYEQYF
TGTGCCAGCAGCCACGGACAGGGAATGGTCTCCTACGAGCAGTACTTC
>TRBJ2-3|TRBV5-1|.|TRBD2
CASSPGSSGGTDTQYF
TGCGCCAGCAGTCCGGGGAGTAGCGGGGGAACAGATACGCAGTATTTT
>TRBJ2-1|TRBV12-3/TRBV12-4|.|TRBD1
CATSGQGYNEQFF
TGTGCCACCAGCGGACAGGGTTACAATGAGCAGTTCTTC
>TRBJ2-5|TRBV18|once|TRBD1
CASSPPRTGTETQYF
TGTGCCAGCTCACCACCCCGGACAGGGACAGAGACCCAGTACTTC
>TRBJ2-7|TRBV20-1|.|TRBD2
CCARTLLAGAEYF
TGCTGTGCTAGAACACTACTAGCGGGGGCTGAGTACTTC
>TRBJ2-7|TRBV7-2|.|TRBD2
CASSLIPGRAGPDEQYF
TGTGCCAGCAGCTTAATACCCGGACGAGCGGGGCCTGACGAGCAGTACTTC
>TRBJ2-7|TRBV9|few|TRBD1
CASSVGTGANYEQYF
TGTGCCAGCAGCGTCGGAACAGGGGCGAACTACGAGCAGTACTTC
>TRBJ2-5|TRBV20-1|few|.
CSARGRGGETQYF
TGCAGTGCTAGAGGCAGGGGGGGGGAGACCCAGTACTTC
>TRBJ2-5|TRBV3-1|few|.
CASSLKPGAEEETQYF
TGTGCCAGCAGCCTGAAACCGGGGGCAGAGGAGGAGACCCAGTACTTC